What follows is one TCR beta chain and its context. Its target is not known. TCRdb keeps only in-frame clones here, not all; method: immunoSEQ multiplex PCR. The sample lists around 6,000 clones, around 87% occurring once. This record comes from a study of Tregs in tolerant kidney transplant recipients. For the study at large: CD4+CD25+CD127- cells came from approximately three-day belatacept mixed lymphocyte reactions, some with roughly five-day graft donor restimulation.

The V end lost 0 bases, the J end lost 10 bases, and 5 bases lay between the germline ends. Germline CDR1 and CDR2: SGHRS and YFSETQ. The CDR3 runs to 11 residues. This sequence originates from a human patient who received a combined kidney and bone marrow transplant. This sample comprised Tregs from blood cultured with allogeneic cells, obtained before the transplant. This chain joins TRBV5-1 and TRBJ2-1; D not resolved. CDR3 sequence (DNA): TGCGCCAGCAGCTTGGTCCAGGAGCAGTTCTTC. It is translated as CASSLVQEQFF.